A single sample gave rise to the 28 T cell receptor beta chains below, sequenced in a study of molecular identifiers for immune sequencing clone quantification. Each CDR3 protein gets one entry after TCRdb re-called the PCR reads with MiXCR. The sample has 460,000 or so distinct CDR3 sequences; roughly a fifth are singletons. The sample was naive CD8+ T cells from blood, with Jurkat cell RNA spiked in. Documented subset: FACS-sorted CD8+CD4-CCR7+CD45RA+ naive T cells. Source of these receptors: a human donor in good health. Some libraries in this study had Jurkat cell RNA spiked in.

The chain is built from TRBV5-6 and TRBJ2-7; D gene uncertain. Between the trimmed V and J ends, which lost 3 bases and 6 bases, there was a span of 10 bases. This CDR3 region has 12 residues. Per the germline V gene, CDR1 is SGHDT and CDR2 is YYEEEE. The CDR3 loop is CASSSGPPEQYF. The DNA of the CDR3 is TGTGCCAGCAGCTCGGGCCCGCCCGAGCAGTACTTC.

For this clonotype: This may come from a read error, since a much larger clone is one base off. The J gene is TRBJ1-5, the V gene TRBV6-2 or TRBV6-3; TRBD1 is a possible D gene (5 bases). CDR3 length: 14 amino acids. The germline CDR1 and CDR2 sequences are MNHEY and SVGEGT. In DNA, the CDR3 is TGTGCCAGCAGTCGGGACGAAGTGAATCAGCCCCGGCATTTT. Protein sequence: CASSRDEVNQPRHF.

This clonotype has a handful of counts. This chain links TRBV7-6 with TRBJ2-5; D is unclear. V was trimmed by 4 bases and J by 0 bases, leaving 15 bases between them. The CDR3 sequence is 16 residues long. Germline loops: CDR1 SGHVS, CDR2 FNYEAQ. The CDR3, as DNA: TGTGCCAGCAGCTCCAATCCCGCAGAGTACCAAGAGACCCAGTACTTC. Protein product: CASSSNPAEYQETQYF.

A note on this clonotype: With a much larger clone just one base away, this may be a read error. This chain links TRBV28 with TRBJ2-7; a weak D match, TRBD2 (5 bases). V was cut by 5 bases and J by 3 bases, with 14 bases left in between. In germline, CDR1 is MDHEN, CDR2 SYDVKM. This CDR3 has 14 amino acids. The CDR3 region is CASSRPEANYEQYF. CDR3 bases: TGTGCCAGCAGTCGCCCGGAGGCCAACTACGAGCAGTACTTC. Filled out from reference TRBV28 and TRBJ2-7, the complete variable domain reads DVKVTQSSRYLVKRTGEKVFLECVQDMDHENMFWYRQDPGLGLRLIYFSYDVKMKEKGDIPEGYSVSREKKERFSLILESASTNQTSMYLCASSRPEANYEQYFGPGTRLTVT.

The sample holds many counts of this clonotype. The chain combines TRBV29-1 with TRBJ1-1, with D tentatively TRBD1 (6 bases). The CDR3 is 18 amino acids. CDR1 SQVTM and CDR2 ANQGSEA come from the germline V gene. Between the trimmed V and J ends, which lost 2 bases and 3 bases, there was a span of 25 bases. The CDR3 loop is CSVELQENRVGGHTEAFF. The CDR3 DNA follows: TGCAGCGTTGAACTCCAGGAGAACCGGGTAGGGGGTCACACTGAAGCTTTCTTT.

This clonotype has only a few counts. V is TRBV20-1 and J is TRBJ2-6; D unresolved. This CDR3 contains 15 residues. V lost 5 bases, J lost 5 bases, and 16 bases lay in between. The germline V gene encodes CDR1 DFQATT and CDR2 SNEGSKA (reference sequence). CDR3 nucleotides: TGCAGTGCTCTCGGGTCCCCGGATCGGGCCAACGTCCTGACTTTC. Translation: CSALGSPDRANVLTF.

V gene TRBV6-5 combines with J gene TRBJ2-5, with D possibly TRBD2 on 6 matching bases. The germline V gene encodes CDR1 MNHEY and CDR2 SVGAGI. The CDR3 totals 13 residues. Between the trimmed V and J ends, which lost 5 bases and 7 bases, there was a span of 14 bases. The CDR3 is CASSTLGGGTQYF. The CDR3 nucleotides read TGTGCCAGCAGTACATTGGGGGGAGGGACCCAGTACTTC.

This clonotype has at least ten counts. The genes are TRBV5-4 and TRBJ2-3; 9 nucleotides match TRBD2. This CDR3 comprises 17 residues. The junction had 11 bases not matched to a gene; V was cut back by 6 bases and J by 0 bases. Germline assignment: CDR1 SGHNT and CDR2 YYREEE (reference sequence). CDR3 residues: CASMVIAGDQSTDTQYF. CDR3 nucleotides: TGTGCCAGCATGGTGATAGCGGGGGACCAAAGCACAGATACGCAGTATTTT.

Many counts were recorded for this clonotype. The chain uses TRBV20-1 and TRBJ2-7; D might be TRBD1 or TRBD2, each matching 6 bases. Trimming pared 3 bases from V and 2 bases from J, leaving 11 bases between. Germline V gene data show CDR1 as DFQATT and CDR2 as SNEGSKA (reference sequence). The CDR3 loop spans 13 amino acids. In DNA, the CDR3 is TGCAGTGCTAGGGCGGGACAAGCCTACGAGCAGTACTTC. Translation: CSARAGQAYEQYF.

This clonotype was seen only a few times. V and J are TRBV7-6 and TRBJ2-3, with TRBD2 identical over 8 bases. J lost 2 bases, V lost 6 bases, and 10 bases had no gene match. In germline, CDR1 is SGHVS, CDR2 FNYEAQ. This CDR3 is built from 16 residues. CDR3 sequence reads: CASSRGGGGLTDTQYF. CDR3 DNA sequence: TGTGCCAGCAGTAGGGGTGGCGGGGGGCTCACAGATACGCAGTATTTT.

There are many counts of this clonotype. The chain is built from TRBV4-1 and TRBJ2-2; D might be TRBD1 or TRBD2, each matching 5 bases. Germline V lookup: CDR1 MGHRA, CDR2 YSYEKL. The CDR3 consists of 16 residues. The germline V and J ends were trimmed by 3 bases and 4 bases, with 15 bases remaining between them. CDR3 loop: CASSQSVGTSTGELFF. The DNA for the CDR3 is TGCGCCAGCAGCCAGTCCGTAGGGACCTCCACCGGGGAGCTGTTTTTT.

In this sample, this clonotype turned up many times. The chain recombines TRBV9 with TRBJ1-1; TRBD1 matches 7 bases. Germline values: CDR1 SGDLS, CDR2 YYNGEE. The CDR3 is 17 amino acids. V was pared by 0 bases and J by 6 bases, with 14 bases of the junction left unmatched. CDR3 sequence reads: CASSVGERDRVFSEAFF. The CDR3 DNA follows: TGTGCCAGCAGCGTAGGGGAGAGAGACAGGGTATTTTCTGAAGCTTTCTTT.

This clonotype appeared a few times. The gene calls are TRBV4-3 and TRBJ2-7; D perhaps matches TRBD2 (5 bases). Germline CDR1 LGHNA, CDR2 YSLEER. Trimming took 0 bases from V and 1 from J, leaving 16 bases between them. The CDR3 loop spans 17 amino acids. CDR3 coding DNA: TGCGCCAGCAGCCAAGACGGGGAAATAGCGCCATCCTACGAGCAGTACTTC. Its translation: CASSQDGEIAPSYEQYF.

The chain links TRBV7-8 to TRBJ1-1, with unresolved D. The CDR3 loop spans 13 amino acids. V lost 3 bases, J lost 1 base, and 6 bases lay in between. Germline V gene data show CDR1 as SGHVS and CDR2 as FQNEAQ. CDR3 sequence reads: CASSFDPNTEAFF. The CDR3 DNA sequence: TGTGCCAGCAGCTTTGACCCGAACACTGAAGCTTTCTTT.

This sequence joins TRBV5-4 and TRBJ2-7; D gene unclear. This CDR3 contains 13 residues. Trimming cost V 2 bases and J 6 bases, with 12 bases left between them. CDR1 is SGHNT and CDR2 is YYREEE in the germline V gene (reference sequence). CDR3 residues: CASSFSPLSEQYF. The CDR3 DNA reads as TGTGCCAGCAGCTTCTCGCCCCTCTCCGAGCAGTACTTC.

The rearrangement joins TRBV7-9 to TRBJ2-3; 14 positions agree with TRBD2. V shed 2 bases, J shed 5 bases, and the junction held 9 bases outside the gene matches. The germline V gene has CDR1 SEHNR and CDR2 FQNEAQ (reference sequence). The CDR3 is 18 amino acids. This CDR3 reads CASSLSHPGLAGEDTQYF. The CDR3 region has the DNA TGTGCCAGCAGCTTATCACACCCGGGACTAGCGGGAGAAGATACGCAGTATTTT.

The CDR3 DNA reads as TGTGCCAGCAGCTTTCCCTCAGGGGGCGATTATTCGGACAAGCAGTACTTC. This sequence encodes CASSFPSGGDYSDKQYF. The chain employs TRBV7-2 and TRBJ2-7; 8 bases fit TRBD1. The trim removed 3 bases at V and 8 bases at J, leaving 18 bases unmatched. The length of the CDR3 is 17 residues. Germline CDR1 is SGHTA and CDR2 is FQGNSA. The full variable domain, rest sourced from reference TRBV7-2 and TRBJ2-7, is GAGVSQSPSNKVTEKGKDVELRCDPISGHTALYWYRQSLGQGLEFLIYFQGNSAPDKSGLPSDRFSAERTGGSVSTLTIQRTQQEDSAVYLCASSFPSGGDYSDKQYFGPGTRLTVT.

The chain is built from TRBV19 and TRBJ1-5; D is ambiguous. The CDR3 is made up of 13 amino acids. V lost 5 bases to trimming and J lost 6 bases, with 11 bases between them. Germline V lookup: CDR1 LNHDA, CDR2 SQIVND (reference sequence). CDR3 loop: CASSVWGGQPQHF. DNA of the CDR3: TGTGCCAGTAGTGTATGGGGTGGTCAGCCCCAGCATTTT.

As regards this clonotype: The missing conserved phenylalanine or tryptophan at the end of this CDR3 makes a read error likely. The chain recombines TRBV7-9 with TRBJ2-7; 7 bases line up with TRBD2. This CDR3 is 13 amino acids long. With V trimmed by 5 bases and J by 2 bases, 3 bases remained unmatched. Germline CDR1 is SEHNR and CDR2 is FQNEAQ (reference sequence). This chain's CDR3 is CASSPRGAYEQYS. The CDR3 DNA follows: TGTGCCAGCAGCCCACGGGGGGCCTACGAGCAGTACTCC.

This clonotype was observed once. This may be a read error: a much more frequent sequence differs by one nucleotide. CDR3: CASKTEVGTDTQYF. DNA of the CDR3: TGTGCCAGTAAGACAGAGGTAGGCACAGATACGCAGTATTTT. The chain has TRBV19 and TRBJ2-3; possibly TRBD1 for D (5 bases). CDR3 length equals 14 residues. Germline CDR1 and CDR2: LNHDA and SQIVND (reference sequence). V lost 7 bases and J lost 1, with 12 bases in between.

This rearrangement joins TRBV7-9 to TRBJ1-1; D uncertain. Trimming stripped 3 bases from V and 11 bases from J, with 10 bases between. CDR3 length: 11 amino acids. Germline V gene lookup returns CDR1 SEHNR and CDR2 FQNEAQ (reference sequence). CDR3 sequence (DNA): TGTGCCAGCAGCTTCCGGGGTGGGGCTTTCTTT. This translates into CASSFRGGAFF.

This chain joins TRBV23-1 and TRBJ2-1; weak D call: TRBD1 (6 bases). TRBV23-1 is flagged as an ORF with uncertain function. This CDR3 contains 18 residues. Trimming stripped 3 bases from V and 9 bases from J, with 27 bases between. The CDR3 reads CASSHDPGHKGGFTEQFF. As DNA, the CDR3 is TGCGCCAGCAGTCACGATCCGGGACATAAAGGAGGATTCACTGAGCAGTTCTTC.

This clonotype was picked up many times. V and J are TRBV27 and TRBJ2-1; 9 positions match TRBD2. CDR1 and CDR2 (germline): MNHEY, SMNVEV (reference sequence). The CDR3 spans 15 residues. V lost 3 bases to trimming and J lost 3 bases; unmatched junction nucleotides: 3. CDR3 bases: TGTGCCAGCAGTTTCGAAGCGGGGGGCTACAATGAGCAGTTCTTC. Amino acids: CASSFEAGGYNEQFF.

A note on this clonotype: Just one base apart from a much larger clone, this may be a read error. The chain couples TRBV25-1 to TRBJ2-7; 7 bases are shared with TRBD1. V lost 2 bases, J lost 0 bases, and 7 bases stayed unmatched. Germline V gene lookup returns CDR1 MGHDK and CDR2 SYGVNS. This CDR3 has 16 residues. The CDR3 sequence is CASSEHEGTASYEQYF. In DNA, the CDR3 is TGTGCCAGCAGTGAACATGAAGGGACAGCCTCCTACGAGCAGTACTTC.

With respect to this clonotype: A much larger clone differs by one base, so this may be a read error. The J gene is TRBJ2-7, the V gene TRBV27, with TRBD1 matching over 10 bases. The length of the CDR3 is 15 residues. Germline V gene sequence: CDR1 MNHEY, CDR2 SMNVEV (reference sequence). Germline trimming cut 4 bases from V and 5 bases from J; bases unmatched to any gene: 8. CDR3 sequence (DNA): TGTGCCAGCAGTTCCCGACAGGGGGCGGAGCACGAGCAGTACTTC. Translated, it gives CASSSRQGAEHEQYF.

The chain is built from TRBV20-1 and TRBJ1-2; no reliable D call. Germline assignment: CDR1 DFQATT and CDR2 SNEGSKA (reference sequence). This CDR3 is 14 amino acids long. Trimming took 0 bases from V and 2 from J, leaving 10 bases between them. In nucleotides, the CDR3 is TGCAGTGCTAGAGATCCCTTGGGAAACTATGGCTACACCTTC. This translates into CSARDPLGNYGYTF.

In its sample, this clonotype was seen a few times. The chain recombines TRBV5-4 with TRBJ2-7, with 10 positions matching TRBD2. V dropped 4 bases and J dropped 3; count of bases not matched to a gene: 7. This CDR3 is built from 15 residues. CDR1 SGHNT and CDR2 YYREEE come from the germline V gene (reference sequence). In DNA form, the CDR3 reads TGTGCCAGCAGCAGTCTGAGCGGGGGGGTCTACGAGCAGTACTTC. Protein product: CASSSLSGGVYEQYF.

In regard to this clonotype: Because the CDR3 is missing its conserved closing phenylalanine or tryptophan, this is likely a read error. V is TRBV29-1 and J is TRBJ2-7; 9 positions agree with TRBD1. The junction had 4 bases not matched to a gene; V was cut back by 4 bases and J by 6 bases. Germline V gene sequence: CDR1 SQVTM, CDR2 ANQGSEA. The CDR3 runs to 12 residues. For the CDR3, the DNA is TGCAGCGTTGGAGCGGACAGGGGCGAGCAGTACCTC. Translated, it gives CSVGADRGEQYL.